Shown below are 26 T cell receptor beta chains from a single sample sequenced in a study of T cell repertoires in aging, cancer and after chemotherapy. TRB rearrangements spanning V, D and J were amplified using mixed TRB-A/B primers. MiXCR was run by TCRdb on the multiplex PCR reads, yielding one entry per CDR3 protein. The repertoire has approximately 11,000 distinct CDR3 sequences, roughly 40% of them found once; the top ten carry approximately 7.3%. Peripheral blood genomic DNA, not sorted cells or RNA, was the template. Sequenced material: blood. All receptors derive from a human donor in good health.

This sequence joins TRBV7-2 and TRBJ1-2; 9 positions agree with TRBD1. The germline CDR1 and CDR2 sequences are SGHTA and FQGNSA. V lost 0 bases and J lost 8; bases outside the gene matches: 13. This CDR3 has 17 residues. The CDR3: CASSLAGAAQGAGGYTF. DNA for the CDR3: TGTGCCAGCAGCTTAGCGGGGGCCGCACAGGGGGCGGGAGGCTACACCTTC. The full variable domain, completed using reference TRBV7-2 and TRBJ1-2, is GAGVSQSPSNKVTEKGKDVELRCDPISGHTALYWYRQSLGQGLEFLIYFQGNSAPDKSGLPSDRFSAERTGGSVSTLTIQRTQQEDSAVYLCASSLAGAAQGAGGYTFGSGTRLTVV.

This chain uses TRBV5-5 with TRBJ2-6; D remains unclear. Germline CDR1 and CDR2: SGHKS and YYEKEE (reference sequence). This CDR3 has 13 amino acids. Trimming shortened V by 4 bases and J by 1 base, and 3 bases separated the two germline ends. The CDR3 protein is CASSPSGANVLTF. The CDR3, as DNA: TGTGCCAGCAGCCCTTCTGGGGCCAACGTCCTGACTTTC. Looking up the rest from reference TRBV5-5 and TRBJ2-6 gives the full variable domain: DAGVTQSPTHLIKTRGQQVTLRCSPISGHKSVSWYQQVLGQGPQFIFQYYEKEERGRGNFPDRFSARQFPNYSSELNVNALLLGDSALYLCASSPSGANVLTFGAGSRLTVL.

CDR3 sequence (DNA): TGTGCCAGCAGTTTAACGGACCCACCGGATGGCTACACCTTC. The encoded protein is CASSLTDPPDGYTF. This chain links TRBV12-3 or TRBV12-4 with TRBJ1-2; D is undetermined. V lost 2 bases and J 6 bases, leaving 13 bases between the germline ends. CDR3 length equals 14 residues.

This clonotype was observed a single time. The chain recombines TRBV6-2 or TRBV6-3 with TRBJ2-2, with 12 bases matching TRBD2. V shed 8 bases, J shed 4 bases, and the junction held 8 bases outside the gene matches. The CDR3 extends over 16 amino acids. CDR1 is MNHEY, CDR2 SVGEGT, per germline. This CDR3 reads CASSVVLAGGTGELFF. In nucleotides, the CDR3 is TGTGCCAGCTCAGTAGTACTAGCGGGAGGCACCGGGGAGCTGTTTTTT.

This CDR3 is CASRGDFRGRHEQFF. The CDR3 region has the DNA TGTGCCAGCAGGGGGGACTTCCGTGGCCGCCATGAGCAGTTCTTC. The genes are TRBV12-3 or TRBV12-4 and TRBJ2-1; D possibly corresponds to TRBD2 (6 bases). The length of the CDR3 is 15 residues. Trimming stripped 6 bases from V and 8 bases from J, with 20 bases between.

This CDR3 reads CASSGGQLRGYTF. Written as DNA, the CDR3 is TGTGCCAGCAGTGGGGGACAGCTAAGGGGCTACACCTTC. The chain carries TRBV12-3 or TRBV12-4 and TRBJ1-2, with 7 bases lining up with TRBD1. J lost 8 bases, V lost 5 bases, and 8 bases had no gene match. This CDR3 comprises 13 residues.

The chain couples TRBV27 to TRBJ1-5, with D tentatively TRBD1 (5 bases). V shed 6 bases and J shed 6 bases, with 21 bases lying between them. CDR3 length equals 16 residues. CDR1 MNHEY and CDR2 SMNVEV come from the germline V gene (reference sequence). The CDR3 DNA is TGTGCCAGCAGGGACACAGGCCAAGGGAATGTTCAGCCCCAGCATTTT. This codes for CASRDTGQGNVQPQHF.

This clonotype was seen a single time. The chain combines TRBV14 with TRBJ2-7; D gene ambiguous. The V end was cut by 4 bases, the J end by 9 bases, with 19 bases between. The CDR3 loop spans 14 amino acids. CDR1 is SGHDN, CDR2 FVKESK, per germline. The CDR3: CASSPRLDPSWQYF. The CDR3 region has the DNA TGTGCCAGCAGCCCCCGGCTGGACCCCTCGTGGCAGTACTTC.

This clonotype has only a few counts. CDR3 nucleotide sequence: TGCAGTGCCCCGGCGGCGACGCAATATGGCTACACCTTC. Its translation is CSAPAATQYGYTF. The chain uses TRBV20-1 and TRBJ1-2, with D unclear. V was trimmed by 6 bases and J by 5 bases, leaving 16 bases between them. CDR1 and CDR2 (germline): DFQATT, SNEGSKA (reference sequence). The CDR3 totals 13 residues.

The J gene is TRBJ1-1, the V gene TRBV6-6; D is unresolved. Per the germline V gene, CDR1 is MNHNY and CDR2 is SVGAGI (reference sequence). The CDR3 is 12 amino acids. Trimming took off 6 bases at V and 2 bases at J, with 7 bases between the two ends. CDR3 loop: CASSGVNTEAFF. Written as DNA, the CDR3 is TGTGCCAGCAGCGGTGTTAACACTGAAGCTTTCTTT.

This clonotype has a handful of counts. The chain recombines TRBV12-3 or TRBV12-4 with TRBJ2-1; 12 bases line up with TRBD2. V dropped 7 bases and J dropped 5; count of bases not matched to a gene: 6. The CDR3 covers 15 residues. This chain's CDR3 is CASTPGLAGNNEQFF. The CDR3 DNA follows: TGTGCCAGCACCCCAGGACTAGCGGGAAACAATGAGCAGTTCTTC.

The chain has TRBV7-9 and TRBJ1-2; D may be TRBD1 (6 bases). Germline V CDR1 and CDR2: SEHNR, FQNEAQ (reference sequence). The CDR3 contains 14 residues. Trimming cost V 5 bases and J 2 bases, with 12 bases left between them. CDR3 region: CASSPRGGNYGYTF. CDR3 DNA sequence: TGTGCCAGCAGCCCAAGAGGGGGGAACTATGGCTACACCTTC.

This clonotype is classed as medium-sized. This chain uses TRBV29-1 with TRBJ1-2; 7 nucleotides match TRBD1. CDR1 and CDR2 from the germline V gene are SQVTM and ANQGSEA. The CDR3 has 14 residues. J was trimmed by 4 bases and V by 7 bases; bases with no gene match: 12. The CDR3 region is CSAEGAGKGYGYTF. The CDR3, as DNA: TGCAGCGCCGAGGGGGCAGGGAAGGGCTATGGCTACACCTTC.

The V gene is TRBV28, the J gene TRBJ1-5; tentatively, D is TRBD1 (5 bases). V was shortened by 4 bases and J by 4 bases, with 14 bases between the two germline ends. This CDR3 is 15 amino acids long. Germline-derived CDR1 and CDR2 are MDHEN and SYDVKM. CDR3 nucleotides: TGTGCCAGCAGTTCCGGGGGACGGCCAAATCAGCCCCAGCATTTT. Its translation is CASSSGGRPNQPQHF.

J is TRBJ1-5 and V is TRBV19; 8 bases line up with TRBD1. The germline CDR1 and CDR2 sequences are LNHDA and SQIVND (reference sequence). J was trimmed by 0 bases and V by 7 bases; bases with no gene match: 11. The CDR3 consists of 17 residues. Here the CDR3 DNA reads TGTGCCAGTACCTCAACGGGGGACAGGTATAGCAATCAGCCCCAGCATTTT. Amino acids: CASTSTGDRYSNQPQHF. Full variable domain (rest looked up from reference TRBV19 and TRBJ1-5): DGGITQSPKYLFRKEGQNVTLSCEQNLNHDAMYWYRQDPGQGLRLIYYSQIVNDFQKGDIAEGYSVSREKKESFPLTVTSAQKNPTAFYLCASTSTGDRYSNQPQHFGDGTRLSIL.

CDR3 bases: TGTGCCAGCAGCTTACGGACAGGCTTGAAGGATACGCAGTATTTT. Residues: CASSLRTGLKDTQYF. The chain is built from TRBV11-2 and TRBJ2-3, with 7 bases lining up with TRBD1. CDR1 and CDR2 from the germline V gene are SGHAT and FQNNGV. After removal of 2 bases from V and 6 bases from J, the junction contained 8 bases not matched to a gene. The CDR3 is made up of 15 amino acids.

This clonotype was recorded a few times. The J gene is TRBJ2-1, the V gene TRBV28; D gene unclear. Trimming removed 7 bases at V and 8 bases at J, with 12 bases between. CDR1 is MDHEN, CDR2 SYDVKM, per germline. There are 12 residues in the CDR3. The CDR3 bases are TGTGCCAGCACAACACCCCAACATGAGCAGTTCTTC. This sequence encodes CASTTPQHEQFF.

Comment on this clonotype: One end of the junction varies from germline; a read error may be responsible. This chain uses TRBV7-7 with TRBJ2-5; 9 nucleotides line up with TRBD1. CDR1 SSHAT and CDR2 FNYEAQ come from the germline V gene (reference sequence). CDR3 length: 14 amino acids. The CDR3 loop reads CASSVDRGIETQYF. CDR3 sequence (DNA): TGTGCTAGCAGCGTCGACAGGGGGATAGAGACCCAGTACTTC.

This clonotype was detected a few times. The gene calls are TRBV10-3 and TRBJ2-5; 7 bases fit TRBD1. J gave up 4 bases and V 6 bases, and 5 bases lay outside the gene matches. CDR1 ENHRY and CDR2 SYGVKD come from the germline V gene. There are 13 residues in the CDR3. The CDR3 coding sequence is TGTGCCATCAGCAAGACAGGGATAGAGACCCAGTACTTC. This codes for CAISKTGIETQYF.

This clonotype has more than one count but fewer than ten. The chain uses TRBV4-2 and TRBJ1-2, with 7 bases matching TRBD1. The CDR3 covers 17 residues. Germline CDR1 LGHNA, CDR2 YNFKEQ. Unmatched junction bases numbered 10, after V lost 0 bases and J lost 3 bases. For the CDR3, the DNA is TGTGCCAGCAGCCAAGAGGTCAGGGGGTTCGCCGACTATGGCTACACCTTC. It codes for CASSQEVRGFADYGYTF.

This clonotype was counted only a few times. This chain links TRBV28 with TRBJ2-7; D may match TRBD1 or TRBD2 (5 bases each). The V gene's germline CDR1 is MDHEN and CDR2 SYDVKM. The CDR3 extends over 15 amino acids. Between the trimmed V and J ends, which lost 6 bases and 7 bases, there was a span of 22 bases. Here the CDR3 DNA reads TGTGCCAGCAGGGAAGAGGGGCGGACCCCCCTGGAGCAGTACTTC. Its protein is CASREEGRTPLEQYF.

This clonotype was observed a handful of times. CDR3 coding DNA: TGTGCCAGCAGTTTAGACAGGGATATGAGCAATCAGCCCCAGCATTTT. Its translation is CASSLDRDMSNQPQHF. The chain links TRBV12-3 or TRBV12-4 to TRBJ1-5; possibly TRBD1 for D (6 bases). V gave up 1 base and J gave up 1 base, with 11 bases separating them. This CDR3 has 16 residues.

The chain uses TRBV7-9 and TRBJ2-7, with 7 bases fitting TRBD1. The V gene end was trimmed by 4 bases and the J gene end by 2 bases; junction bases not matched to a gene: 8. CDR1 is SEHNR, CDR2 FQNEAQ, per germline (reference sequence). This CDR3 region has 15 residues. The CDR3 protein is CASSWSGTVTYEQYF. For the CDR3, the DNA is TGTGCCAGCAGCTGGTCCGGGACAGTCACCTACGAGCAGTACTTC.

CDR3 sequence (DNA): TGTGCCAGCAGCTCTAGCGGTCCCCCGGCTGGGCAGTTCTTC. This sequence encodes CASSSSGPPAGQFF. The chain combines TRBV7-2 with TRBJ2-1; 7 bases are a match to TRBD2. The V segment lost 4 bases and the J segment 12 bases; nucleotides outside the gene matches: 12. Germline CDR1 reads SGHTA; CDR2 reads FQGNSA. This CDR3 is 14 amino acids long.

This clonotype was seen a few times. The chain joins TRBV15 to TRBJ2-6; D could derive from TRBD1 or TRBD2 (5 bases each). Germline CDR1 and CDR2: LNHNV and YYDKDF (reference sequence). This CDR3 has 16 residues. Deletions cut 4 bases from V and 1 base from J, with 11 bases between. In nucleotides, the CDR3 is TGTGCCACCAGCAACCCGGGACGGTCTGGGGCCAACGTCCTGACTTTC. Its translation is CATSNPGRSGANVLTF.

The CDR3 bases are TGTGCCAGCAGATCGAGGGGGAATGAGCAGTTCTTC. Its protein is CASRSRGNEQFF. The chain couples TRBV12-3 or TRBV12-4 to TRBJ2-1; D might be TRBD1 (6 bases). The CDR3 sequence is 12 residues long. Trimming took off 6 bases at V and 7 bases at J, with 10 bases between the two ends.